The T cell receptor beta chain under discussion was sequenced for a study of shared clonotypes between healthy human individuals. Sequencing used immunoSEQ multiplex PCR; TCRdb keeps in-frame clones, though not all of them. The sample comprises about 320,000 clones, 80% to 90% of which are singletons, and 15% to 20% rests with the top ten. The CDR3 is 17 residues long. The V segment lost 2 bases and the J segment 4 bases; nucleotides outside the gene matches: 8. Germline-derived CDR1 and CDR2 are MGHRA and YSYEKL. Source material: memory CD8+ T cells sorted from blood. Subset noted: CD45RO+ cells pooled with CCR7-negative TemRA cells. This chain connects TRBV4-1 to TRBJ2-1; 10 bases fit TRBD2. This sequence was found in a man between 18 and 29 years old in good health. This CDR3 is CASSQTTAGGRYNEQFF. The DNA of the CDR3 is TGCGCCAGCAGCCAAACGACAGCGGGAGGGCGATACAATGAGCAGTTCTTC.